This T cell receptor beta chain was retrieved from a study of T cells in tumors after PD-1 blockade. At the level of the study: A subset received ongoing vismodegib 150 mg daily alongside anti-PD-1 therapy. The study's findings and limits: Expanded exhausted CD8+ clones after therapy were mostly novel clonotypes.

This CDR3 region has 15 residues. The germline gives CDR1 LNHDA, CDR2 SQIVND (reference sequence). V dropped 6 bases and J dropped 1; count of bases not matched to a gene: 5. With regard to this clone: The antigen remains unidentified.

Data came from immunoSEQ multiplex PCR; TCRdb stores just in-frame clones and leaves some out. The sample lists roughly 9,300 clones, approximately 70% occurring once. The rearrangement uses TRBV19 and TRBJ2-7; 11 bases fit TRBD2. This TCR was recovered from a human donor with basal cell carcinoma. The sequencing used tumor tissue, collected after anti-PD-1 treatment. DNA for the CDR3: TGTGCCAGTAGGTCCGGGACTAGCGGATCCTACGAGCAGTACTTC. It encodes CASRSGTSGSYEQYF.